The 32 T cell receptor beta chains listed next were all sequenced from one sample in a study of CD8 T cells in Susac syndrome. RNA was extracted with the RNeasy kit, and a quantity of about 0.45 to 1 ug was reverse transcribed using random hexamers. TCRdb reprocessed the immunoSEQ multiplex PCR reads with MiXCR, giving one entry per CDR3 protein. Counted here are 200,000 or so distinct CDR3 sequences, 90% to 95% occurring once; the ten biggest clones make up 0.085% to 0.095%. The specimen was CD4+ T cells from PBMCs. These receptor sequences come from a human donor with multiple sclerosis.

This chain joins TRBV30 and TRBJ1-5, with D perhaps matching TRBD1 (5 bases). The CDR3 is 16 residues long. CDR1 GTSNPN and CDR2 SVGIG come from the germline V gene (reference sequence). V gave up 3 bases and J gave up 2 bases, with 17 bases separating them. CDR3 residues: CAWSPGGERGNQPQHF. As DNA, the CDR3 is TGTGCCTGGAGCCCCGGGGGGGAAAGAGGCAATCAGCCCCAGCATTTT.

The chain couples TRBV20-1 to TRBJ2-3; D ambiguous. Trimming removed 6 bases from V and 0 bases from J, with 16 bases in between. The germline V gene encodes CDR1 DFQATT and CDR2 SNEGSKA (reference sequence). This CDR3 contains 15 residues. CDR3 protein: CSAASPRSSTDTQYF. In nucleotides, the CDR3 is TGCAGTGCCGCCTCACCGCGGTCCAGCACAGATACGCAGTATTTT.

The chain combines TRBV3-1 with TRBJ2-7, with D hard to call. The CDR3 length is 12 residues. Trimming shortened V by 3 bases and J by 3 bases, and 6 bases separated the two germline ends. Germline lookup yields CDR1 LGHDT and CDR2 YNNKEL (reference sequence). CDR3 sequence: CASSHSFYEQYF. The CDR3 DNA sequence: TGTGCCAGCAGCCACTCCTTCTACGAGCAGTACTTC.

The chain combines TRBV3-1 with TRBJ2-7, with D tentatively TRBD2 (5 bases). V was pared by 2 bases and J by 7 bases, with 12 bases between. Germline CDR1 reads LGHDT; CDR2 reads YNNKEL (reference sequence). The CDR3 is made up of 13 amino acids. The CDR3 region is CASSQIESGEQYF. The CDR3 DNA reads TGTGCCAGCAGCCAAATTGAATCGGGGGAGCAGTACTTC.

Here the CDR3 reads CASSLRAGQPQHF. The CDR3, as DNA: TGTGCCAGCAGTTTAAGGGCGGGTCAGCCCCAGCATTTT. V gene TRBV27 combines with J gene TRBJ1-5; D is unresolved. Germline V CDR1 and CDR2: MNHEY, SMNVEV (reference sequence). The CDR3 length is 13 residues. Between the trimmed V and J ends, which lost 2 bases and 6 bases, there was a span of 8 bases.

This chain connects TRBV27 to TRBJ2-7, with D unresolved. V gave up 2 bases and J gave up 2 bases, with 13 bases separating them. This CDR3 spans 15 amino acids. Germline V gene lookup returns CDR1 MNHEY and CDR2 SMNVEV (reference sequence). In DNA form, the CDR3 reads TGTGCCAGCAGTTTACTGGGCAGGAATCCCTACGAGCAGTACTTC. Protein: CASSLLGRNPYEQYF.

J is TRBJ1-4 and V is TRBV30; no clear D. Trimming removed 5 bases at V and 0 bases at J, with 19 bases between. Germline V lookup: CDR1 GTSNPN, CDR2 SVGIG (reference sequence). The CDR3 is made up of 17 amino acids. The CDR3 sequence: CAWGPRPNRPTNEKLFF. The CDR3 nucleotides are TGTGCCTGGGGCCCCCGTCCCAACCGGCCAACTAATGAAAAACTGTTTTTT.

The V and J genes are TRBV20-1 and TRBJ2-1; 7 nucleotides line up with TRBD1. The CDR3 has 19 residues. The trim removed 3 bases at V and 1 base at J, leaving 18 bases unmatched. In germline, CDR1 is DFQATT, CDR2 SNEGSKA (reference sequence). The CDR3 protein is CSASTPSGQGERSYNEQFF. For the CDR3, the DNA is TGCAGTGCTAGTACCCCCTCGGGGCAGGGGGAGAGGTCCTACAATGAGCAGTTCTTC.

This clonotype has just a few counts. The chain couples TRBV19 to TRBJ2-1; D is uncertain. Trimming stripped 10 bases from V and 8 bases from J, with 15 bases between. Looked up from germline, CDR1 is LNHDA and CDR2 is SQIVND (reference sequence). CDR3 length equals 12 residues. The CDR3 protein is CATARMSHEQFF. DNA of the CDR3: TGTGCCACAGCAAGGATGAGTCATGAGCAGTTCTTC.

The genes are TRBV29-1 and TRBJ1-1; the match to TRBD1 covers 11 bases. CDR1 SQVTM and CDR2 ANQGSEA come from the germline V gene. V lost 6 bases and J lost 1; bases outside the gene matches: 1. The CDR3 extends over 13 amino acids. This chain's CDR3 is CSVGTGGNTEAFF. The CDR3 DNA is TGCAGCGTAGGGACAGGGGGGAACACTGAAGCTTTCTTT.

The gene calls are TRBV24-1 and TRBJ2-1; the D call may be TRBD1 or TRBD2 (5 bases each). The CDR3 has 15 residues. Per germline, CDR1 KGHDR and CDR2 SFDVKD. Trimming cost V 7 bases and J 0 bases, with 12 bases left between them. The chain's CDR3 is CATRSGTLSYNEQFF. The CDR3 coding sequence is TGTGCCACCAGATCAGGGACCCTCTCCTACAATGAGCAGTTCTTC.

The V gene is TRBV20-1, the J gene TRBJ1-1; D possibly corresponds to TRBD1 (6 bases). There are 14 residues in the CDR3. Trimming took 3 bases from V and 1 from J, leaving 12 bases between them. Germline CDR1 reads DFQATT; CDR2 reads SNEGSKA (reference sequence). The CDR3 loop reads CSASLGARNTEAFF. CDR3 bases: TGCAGTGCTAGTCTGGGGGCGAGGAACACTGAAGCTTTCTTT.

The rearrangement joins TRBV5-1 to TRBJ2-7, with D uncertain. V was cut by 0 bases and J by 4 bases, with 14 bases left in between. This CDR3 comprises 15 residues. Germline V lookup: CDR1 SGHRS, CDR2 YFSETQ. The CDR3 sequence is CASSLAVSRFYEQYF. The CDR3 DNA reads TGCGCCAGCAGCTTGGCCGTCAGTAGATTTTACGAGCAGTACTTC.

This clonotype was counted only a few times. This chain links TRBV5-4 with TRBJ2-5; TRBD1 is a possible D gene (5 bases). V lost 2 bases, J lost 3 bases, and 11 bases lay in between. The CDR3 loop spans 14 amino acids. Germline V gene lookup returns CDR1 SGHNT and CDR2 YYREEE (reference sequence). CDR3 residues: CASSFPTTEETQYF. CDR3 DNA: TGTGCCAGCAGCTTTCCCACGACAGAAGAGACCCAGTACTTC.

The genes are TRBV9 and TRBJ1-2; 9 nucleotides match TRBD1. Trimming at V came to 4 bases and at J to 7 bases, leaving 8 bases not matched to a gene. CDR1 and CDR2 from the germline V gene are SGDLS and YYNGEE. The CDR3 extends over 14 amino acids. The CDR3 protein is CASSLDRGFSGYTF. CDR3 DNA sequence: TGTGCCAGCAGCCTTGACAGGGGGTTTTCTGGCTACACCTTC.

This clonotype was recorded once. The chain links TRBV14 to TRBJ2-3; D not certain. CDR3 size: 12 residues. Looked up from germline, CDR1 is SGHDN and CDR2 is FVKESK. V was trimmed by 1 base and J by 8 bases, leaving 7 bases between them. This CDR3 is CASSQARVTQYF. The CDR3 nucleotides are TGTGCCAGCAGCCAAGCTCGAGTTACGCAGTATTTT.

This sequence joins TRBV4-1 and TRBJ1-2; D might be TRBD1 (5 bases). The V gene's germline CDR1 is MGHRA and CDR2 YSYEKL. V was trimmed by 1 base and J by 3 bases, leaving 12 bases between them. This CDR3 is built from 15 residues. The CDR3, as DNA: TGCGCCAGCAGCCAAGGAGGGGCCTCGTACTATGGCTACACCTTC. Translated: CASSQGGASYYGYTF.

The chain carries TRBV29-1 and TRBJ2-5; D is perhaps TRBD1 (7 bases). CDR3 length equals 16 residues. V lost 5 bases and J 3 bases, leaving 22 bases between the germline ends. Looked up from germline, CDR1 is SQVTM and CDR2 is ANQGSEA. The CDR3 spells CSVSPPGRGVEETQYF. In nucleotides, the CDR3 is TGCAGCGTTTCCCCTCCGGGCAGGGGGGTAGAAGAGACCCAGTACTTC.

The chain has TRBV19 and TRBJ2-1; 7 nucleotides align to TRBD2. With 7 bases clipped from V and 9 bases from J, the junction kept 9 bases outside the gene matches. Germline V CDR1 and CDR2: LNHDA, SQIVND (reference sequence). The CDR3 runs 13 residues. The CDR3 DNA is TGTGCCAGTACACCGCGGGAGCGGGCTGAGCAGTTCTTC. Amino acid sequence: CASTPRERAEQFF.

The V gene is TRBV20-1, the J gene TRBJ2-1, with a possible D match to TRBD2 (6 bases). Germline CDR1 is DFQATT and CDR2 is SNEGSKA (reference sequence). The V end lost 6 bases, the J end lost 0 bases, and 15 bases lay between the germline ends. The CDR3 is 15 residues long. CDR3 residues: CSAGGPLSSYNEQFF. For the CDR3, the DNA is TGCAGTGCCGGGGGTCCCTTGTCCTCCTACAATGAGCAGTTCTTC.

The gene calls are TRBV7-9 and TRBJ1-4; the D gene is possibly TRBD1 (6 bases). The CDR3 totals 17 residues. Trimming removed 0 bases from V and 5 bases from J, with 16 bases in between. In germline, CDR1 is SEHNR, CDR2 FQNEAQ (reference sequence). As DNA, the CDR3 is TGTGCCAGCAGCTTAGCGGAGGGAGGGACAAGGAATGAAAAACTGTTTTTT. It codes for CASSLAEGGTRNEKLFF. Supplemented by reference TRBV7-9 and TRBJ1-4, the full variable domain reads DTGVSQNPRHKITKRGQNVTFRCDPISEHNRLYWYRQTLGQGPEFLTYFQNEAQLEKSRLLSDRFSAERPKGSFSTLEIQRTEQGDSAMYLCASSLAEGGTRNEKLFFGSGTQLSVL.

This sequence joins TRBV7-9 and TRBJ2-3; D perhaps matches TRBD2 (6 bases). Trimming took 5 bases from V and 4 from J, leaving 19 bases between them. CDR1 is SEHNR and CDR2 is FQNEAQ in the germline V gene (reference sequence). This CDR3 comprises 16 residues. The CDR3 loop reads CASSIAGTSSADTQYF. In DNA, the CDR3 is TGTGCCAGCAGCATCGCCGGGACTTCATCCGCAGATACGCAGTATTTT. The full variable domain, its missing parts supplied by reference TRBV7-9 and TRBJ2-3, is DTGVSQNPRHKITKRGQNVTFRCDPISEHNRLYWYRQTLGQGPEFLTYFQNEAQLEKSRLLSDRFSAERPKGSFSTLEIQRTEQGDSAMYLCASSIAGTSSADTQYFGPGTRLTVL.

V usage is TRBV15 and J usage is TRBJ2-4, with a weak D call TRBD2 (5 bases). The V end was cut by 0 bases, the J end by 4 bases, with 13 bases between. Germline V gives CDR1 LNHNV, CDR2 YYDKDF (reference sequence). The CDR3 extends over 16 amino acids. The CDR3 is CATSRDGSSPKNIQYF. Here the CDR3 DNA reads TGTGCCACCAGCAGAGATGGGAGCAGCCCTAAAAACATTCAGTACTTC.

The chain is built from TRBV3-1 and TRBJ2-5; D remains unclear. CDR1 LGHDT and CDR2 YNNKEL come from the germline V gene (reference sequence). Trimming took off 1 base at V and 7 bases at J, with 13 bases between the two ends. The CDR3 runs 14 residues. CDR3 protein: CASSQVAHKRTQYF. Here the CDR3 DNA reads TGTGCCAGCAGCCAAGTTGCGCACAAGAGGACCCAGTACTTC.

V gene TRBV7-9 combines with J gene TRBJ2-1; D is undetermined. The CDR3 consists of 13 residues. The germline CDR1 and CDR2 sequences are SEHNR and FQNEAQ (reference sequence). Between the trimmed V and J ends, which lost 1 base and 6 bases, there was a span of 7 bases. The CDR3 DNA reads TGTGCCAGCAGCTTAGTTTCCAGCAATGAGCAGTTCTTC. Translation gives CASSLVSSNEQFF.

The chain joins TRBV24-1 to TRBJ2-7; 10 nucleotides align to TRBD1. The junction had 3 bases not matched to a gene; V was cut back by 0 bases and J by 2 bases. The CDR3 covers 16 residues. CDR1 and CDR2 (germline): KGHDR, SFDVKD. The CDR3 loop reads CATSDLAGQGTYEQYF. In DNA form, the CDR3 reads TGTGCCACCAGTGATTTGGCGGGACAGGGGACCTACGAGCAGTACTTC.

The genes are TRBV7-9 and TRBJ2-5, with a weak D call TRBD2 (6 bases). The CDR3 sequence is 16 residues long. Trimming removed 2 bases at V and 4 bases at J, with 17 bases between. The V gene's germline CDR1 is SEHNR and CDR2 FQNEAQ (reference sequence). The CDR3 is CASSLWGSGTGETQYF. CDR3 nucleotides: TGTGCCAGCAGCTTATGGGGTAGCGGCACGGGAGAGACCCAGTACTTC.

This clonotype appeared a single time. The V and J genes are TRBV12-3 or TRBV12-4 and TRBJ2-7; D not resolved. The CDR3 loop spans 14 amino acids. V lost 5 bases, J lost 4 bases, and 15 bases lay in between. The CDR3 region has the DNA TGTGCCAGCAGTACACCGACCCCACCGTACGAGCAGTACTTC. This sequence encodes CASSTPTPPYEQYF.

The chain couples TRBV29-1 to TRBJ1-1; 7 bases agree with TRBD1. Germline trimming cut 7 bases from V and 2 bases from J; bases unmatched to any gene: 7. In germline, CDR1 is SQVTM, CDR2 ANQGSEA. The CDR3 has 13 amino acids. The CDR3 coding sequence is TGCAGCGCCGTGGGACAGTTTAACACTGAAGCTTTCTTT. This translates into CSAVGQFNTEAFF. Looking up the rest from reference TRBV29-1 and TRBJ1-1 gives the full variable domain: SAVISQKPSRDICQRGTSLTIQCQVDSQVTMMFWYRQQPGQSLTLIATANQGSEATYESGFVIDKFPISRPNLTFSTLTVSNMSPEDSSIYLCSAVGQFNTEAFFGQGTRLTVV.

The CDR3: CASRKDGPYGYTF. As DNA, the CDR3 is TGTGCCAGCCGAAAGGACGGACCCTATGGCTACACCTTC. This chain uses TRBV6-6 with TRBJ1-2, with D unresolved. This CDR3 is built from 13 residues. V shed 8 bases and J shed 4 bases, with 14 bases lying between them. Per germline, CDR1 MNHNY and CDR2 SVGAGI (reference sequence).

The chain links TRBV9 to TRBJ2-7; a possible D gene is TRBD2 (5 bases). The germline V and J ends were trimmed by 4 bases and 1 base, with 21 bases remaining between them. Germline V lookup: CDR1 SGDLS, CDR2 YYNGEE. CDR3 length equals 17 residues. This CDR3 is CASSPRKSGPGSYEQYF. CDR3 nucleotides: TGTGCCAGCAGCCCCCGGAAGAGCGGCCCTGGTTCCTACGAGCAGTACTTC.

The chain carries TRBV29-1 and TRBJ2-1, with D maybe TRBD2 (6 bases). From germline, CDR1 is SQVTM and CDR2 ANQGSEA. The CDR3 spans 15 residues. Trimming pared 7 bases from V and 2 bases from J, leaving 18 bases between. CDR3 sequence: CSAPYRGTAYNEQFF. The CDR3, as DNA: TGCAGCGCTCCCTATCGCGGGACCGCCTACAATGAGCAGTTCTTC.